This TCR beta chain came from a study of T cell responses to AZD1222 COVID-19 vaccine. The wider study: Pooled samples include second doses given at about 4 or 12 weeks.

Assay used: immunoSEQ multiplex PCR; TCRdb lists only in-frame clones, some missing. The sample lists roughly 60,000 clones; 70% to 85% were seen once. Study results and limitations: Spike-specific TCR breadth and depth were elevated following two AZD1222 doses. Regions left unmutated in variants are reportedly the target of nearly half of spike-specific TCRs. The study sampled repertoires only after the peak T cell response.

A word on this clone: The target antigen is unknown.

This TCR was recovered from an adult in good health. The sample was peripheral blood, taken on day 0 of AZD1222 vaccination.

DNA of the CDR3: TGTGCCAGCAGTTTAGGCGGGAGGGCCGGCACAGATACGCAGTATTTT. Protein sequence: CASSLGGRAGTDTQYF. The chain uses TRBV27 and TRBJ2-3; 9 bases align to TRBD2. CDR3 length equals 16 residues. Germline V lookup: CDR1 MNHEY, CDR2 SMNVEV (reference sequence). The ends lost 2 bases at V and 1 base at J; junction bases unmatched: 4.